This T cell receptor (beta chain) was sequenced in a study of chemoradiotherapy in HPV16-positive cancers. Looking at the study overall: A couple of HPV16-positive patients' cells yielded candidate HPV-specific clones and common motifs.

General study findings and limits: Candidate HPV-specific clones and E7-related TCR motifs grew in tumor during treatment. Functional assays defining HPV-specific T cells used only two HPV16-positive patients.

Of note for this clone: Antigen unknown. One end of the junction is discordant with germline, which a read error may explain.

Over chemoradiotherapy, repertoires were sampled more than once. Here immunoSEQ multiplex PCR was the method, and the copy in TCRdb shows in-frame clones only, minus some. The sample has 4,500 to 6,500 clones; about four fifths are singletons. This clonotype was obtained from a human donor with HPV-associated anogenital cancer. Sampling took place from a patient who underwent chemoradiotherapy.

DNA of the CDR3: TGTGCTAGCAGCTTAGTCCAGCGGGGGGGAGAGACCCAGTACTTC. As protein: CASSLVQRGGETQYF. The gene calls are TRBV7-7 and TRBJ2-5; 10 bases map to TRBD2. CDR1 and CDR2 (germline): SSHAT, FNYEAQ (reference sequence). This CDR3 contains 15 residues.